The 25 T cell receptor beta chains below all came from one sample that was sequenced in a study of identical twins. MiXCR, applied by TCRdb to the 5' RACE reads, yields one record per CDR3 protein. The sample includes around 480,000 distinct CDR3 sequences, 12% to 15% of them seen just once. These sequences were also reported in another study, on yellow fever vaccine responses in identical twins.

The sequenced material came from CD4+ T cells sorted from blood. These receptors were taken from a woman aged 18 to 35 in good health.

This clonotype showed up just a few times. This chain uses TRBV15 with TRBJ2-2; 7 bases align to TRBD1. The CDR3 loop spans 15 amino acids. The germline CDR1 and CDR2 sequences are LNHNV and YYDKDF (reference sequence). V trimming: 4 bases; J trimming: 3 bases; junction bases outside the gene matches: 5. The CDR3 nucleotides are TGTGCCACCAGCAAAACAGGGGTGGACACCGGGGAGCTGTTTTTT. It specifies CATSKTGVDTGELFF.

The V and J genes are TRBV5-4 and TRBJ2-5; 11 nucleotides match TRBD2. The CDR3 spans 19 residues. Germline lookup yields CDR1 SGHNT and CDR2 YYREEE (reference sequence). The trim removed 0 bases at V and 5 bases at J, leaving 15 bases unmatched. The CDR3 protein is CASSLVGLKGLAGGETQYF. The CDR3 nucleotides read TGTGCCAGCAGCTTGGTAGGGCTCAAGGGCCTAGCGGGGGGTGAGACCCAGTACTTC.

This clonotype was counted a few times. The chain uses TRBV10-3 and TRBJ2-3, with TRBD2 identical over 12 bases. CDR1 is ENHRY and CDR2 is SYGVKD in the germline V gene. Trimming took 7 bases from V and 3 from J; bases not matched to a gene: 8. The length of the CDR3 is 16 residues. CDR3 in amino acids: CAITHPGTSGTDTQYF. The DNA for the CDR3 is TGTGCCATCACCCATCCCGGGACTAGCGGGACAGATACGCAGTATTTT.

CDR3 region: CASRRRGLNEKLFF. The CDR3 DNA reads TGTGCCAGCAGGCGCAGAGGGCTGAATGAAAAACTGTTTTTT. The chain links TRBV6-1 to TRBJ1-4; no definite D call. The CDR3 extends over 14 amino acids. CDR1 and CDR2 from the germline V gene are MNHNS and SASEGT. The ends were cut back, 6 bases at V and 5 bases at J, with 13 bases in the middle.

The rearrangement joins TRBV5-1 to TRBJ2-5; the D is unclear. Germline CDR1 reads SGHRS; CDR2 reads YFSETQ. V shed 1 base and J shed 6 bases, with 13 bases lying between them. This CDR3 is built from 14 residues. The CDR3 here is CASSLNFSPKTQYF. The DNA of the CDR3 is TGCGCCAGCAGCTTGAATTTCAGCCCGAAGACCCAGTACTTC.

The chain joins TRBV20-1 to TRBJ2-7; 7 positions agree with TRBD1. Germline assignment: CDR1 DFQATT and CDR2 SNEGSKA (reference sequence). The CDR3 spans 15 residues. Germline trimming cut 3 bases from V and 3 bases from J; bases unmatched to any gene: 11. The CDR3 coding sequence is TGCAGTGCTAGGCGCCCCGGGACAGACCTCTACGAGCAGTACTTC. This sequence encodes CSARRPGTDLYEQYF.

This clonotype showed up many times. V gene TRBV20-1 combines with J gene TRBJ2-2; 15 nucleotides align to TRBD2. V lost 1 base to trimming and J lost 5 bases; unmatched junction nucleotides: 8. CDR1 and CDR2 from the germline V gene are DFQATT and SNEGSKA (reference sequence). This CDR3 has 18 residues. As DNA, the CDR3 is TGCAGTGCTAGAGCCCTGGGACTAGCGGGGGGTAGGACCGGGGAGCTGTTTTTT. Its translation is CSARALGLAGGRTGELFF.

This chain connects TRBV20-1 to TRBJ2-5; D may be TRBD1 (5 bases). This CDR3 region has 12 residues. The V gene's germline CDR1 is DFQATT and CDR2 SNEGSKA (reference sequence). V was shortened by 3 bases and J by 7 bases, with 12 bases between the two germline ends. The CDR3 region is CSARTAPGTQYF. The CDR3 nucleotides are TGCAGTGCTAGGACAGCCCCAGGGACCCAGTACTTC.

V and J are TRBV30 and TRBJ1-1; a weak D match, TRBD1 (5 bases). From germline, CDR1 is GTSNPN and CDR2 SVGIG (reference sequence). Trimming left V 4 bases short and J 2 bases short, with 14 bases between. The CDR3 sequence is 14 residues long. CDR3 loop: CAWKRGNGNTEAFF. The CDR3 bases are TGTGCCTGGAAGAGGGGAAATGGCAACACTGAAGCTTTCTTT.

This clonotype was seen more than once but under ten times. The chain employs TRBV6-1 and TRBJ2-2, with D tentatively TRBD2 (6 bases). Germline V CDR1 and CDR2: MNHNS, SASEGT. The CDR3 is made up of 14 amino acids. V lost 5 bases, J lost 10 bases, and 17 bases lay in between. CDR3 DNA sequence: TGTGCCAGCAGTCGTTACCCTGGGGAGGAGGAGCTGTTTTTT. Amino acids: CASSRYPGEEELFF.

CDR3 residues: CASSLYGELNYEQYF. The CDR3 DNA follows: TGTGCCAGCAGTTTATATGGGGAGTTAAACTACGAGCAGTACTTC. The chain joins TRBV27 to TRBJ2-7; D possibly corresponds to TRBD2 (5 bases). CDR3 length: 15 amino acids. In germline, CDR1 is MNHEY, CDR2 SMNVEV (reference sequence). V dropped 1 base and J dropped 3 bases, with 13 bases sitting between them.

The sample holds a few counts of this clonotype. The junction shows a germline mismatch at one end, possibly a read error. The chain employs TRBV5-1 and TRBJ1-6; TRBD1 matches at 7 bases. The CDR3 is 15 amino acids. Germline values: CDR1 SGHRS, CDR2 YFSETQ. The DNA for the CDR3 is TGCGCCAGCAGCTTGTCTGGGACGGCGCAGGGGGAAGGTTTCTTT. Amino acids: CASSLSGTAQGEGFF.

The gene calls are TRBV7-8 and TRBJ1-4; perhaps TRBD1 as D (6 bases). CDR1 is SGHVS and CDR2 is FQNEAQ in the germline V gene. This CDR3 region has 14 residues. Deletions cut 1 base from V and 11 bases from J, with 14 bases between. The CDR3 here is CASSLDRATGKLFF. Written as DNA, the CDR3 is TGTGCCAGCAGCTTAGACAGGGCGACGGGGAAACTGTTTTTT.

The sample holds many counts of this clonotype. The CDR3 here is CASSLDLIQETQYF. The CDR3 DNA reads as TGTGCCAGCAGCTTAGATCTGATCCAAGAGACCCAGTACTTC. The gene calls are TRBV7-2 and TRBJ2-5; no clear D gene. CDR3 size: 14 residues. Trimming removed 1 base from V and 1 base from J, with 7 bases in between. Germline loops: CDR1 SGHTA, CDR2 FQGNSA. The whole variable domain, remainder taken from reference TRBV7-2 and TRBJ2-5, is GAGVSQSPSNKVTEKGKDVELRCDPISGHTALYWYRQSLGQGLEFLIYFQGNSAPDKSGLPSDRFSAERTGGSVSTLTIQRTQQEDSAVYLCASSLDLIQETQYFGPGTRLLVL.

This clonotype was picked up many times. The chain joins TRBV5-1 to TRBJ2-2; 7 positions agree with TRBD1. Germline V gene lookup returns CDR1 SGHRS and CDR2 YFSETQ. V was clipped by 0 bases and J by 5 bases; unmatched bases: 4. The CDR3 loop spans 15 amino acids. As DNA, the CDR3 is TGCGCCAGCAGCTTGGAGGGACAGCTAACCGGGGAGCTGTTTTTT. It is translated as CASSLEGQLTGELFF. Full variable domain (missing parts from reference TRBV5-1 and TRBJ2-2): KAGVTQTPRYLIKTRGQQVTLSCSPISGHRSVSWYQQTPGQGLQFLFEYFSETQRNKGNFPGRFSGRQFSNSRSEMNVSTLELGDSALYLCASSLEGQLTGELFFGEGSRLTVL.

This clonotype was counted between two and nine times. The rearrangement uses TRBV20-1 and TRBJ2-1; D unresolved. V shed 6 bases and J shed 3 bases, with 18 bases lying between them. The CDR3 is 15 amino acids. The germline CDR1 and CDR2 sequences are DFQATT and SNEGSKA (reference sequence). CDR3 residues: CSATAQPPLYNEQFF. CDR3 DNA sequence: TGCAGTGCCACAGCCCAGCCACCTCTCTACAATGAGCAGTTCTTC.

This clonotype occurred a few times. The J gene is TRBJ1-2, the V gene TRBV7-9; D might be TRBD1 (5 bases). This CDR3 contains 15 residues. Trimming took off 1 base at V and 4 bases at J, with 13 bases between the two ends. Germline loops: CDR1 SEHNR, CDR2 FQNEAQ (reference sequence). The chain's CDR3 is CASSLGGIPSYGYTF. DNA of the CDR3: TGTGCCAGCAGCTTAGGGGGCATCCCTAGCTATGGCTACACCTTC.

This clonotype was seen only a few times. The V gene is TRBV12-3 or TRBV12-4, the J gene TRBJ2-7; 8 nucleotides line up with TRBD1. The junction had 8 bases not matched to a gene; V was cut back by 3 bases and J by 10 bases. CDR3 length equals 13 residues. CDR3: CASSLGTGGGQYF. The CDR3 region has the DNA TGTGCCAGCAGTTTGGGTACAGGGGGAGGTCAGTACTTC.

Only a few counts were recorded for this clonotype. The rearrangement links TRBV7-3 to TRBJ2-7; 14 bases map to TRBD2. The CDR3 has 22 residues. From germline, CDR1 is SGHTA and CDR2 FQGTGA. Trimming took 3 bases from V and 2 from J; bases not matched to a gene: 21. CDR3 sequence (DNA): TGTGCCAGCAGCTTCATCGTTAGGGGTTCATTGGGACTAGCGGGGGACCCCTACGAGCAGTACTTC. Translating gives CASSFIVRGSLGLAGDPYEQYF.

This clonotype was counted a few times. This chain links TRBV28 with TRBJ2-1, with TRBD2 identical over 13 bases. J lost 8 bases, V lost 4 bases, and 8 bases had no gene match. The CDR3 loop spans 16 amino acids. Germline V gene data show CDR1 as MDHEN and CDR2 as SYDVKM. The CDR3 reads CASSSPGLAGEHEQFF. Here the CDR3 DNA reads TGTGCCAGCAGTTCCCCCGGACTAGCGGGAGAACATGAGCAGTTCTTC.

This clonotype has a handful of counts. The chain combines TRBV5-1 with TRBJ2-5; 12 bases fit TRBD1. From germline, CDR1 is SGHRS and CDR2 YFSETQ. The CDR3 is made up of 14 amino acids. V was pared by 6 bases and J by 4 bases, with 4 bases of the junction left unmatched. CDR3 sequence: CASMGQGARETQYF. For the CDR3, the DNA is TGCGCCAGCATGGGACAGGGGGCTAGAGAGACCCAGTACTTC.

This clonotype has only a few counts. J is TRBJ1-2 and V is TRBV20-1, with a possible D match to TRBD1 (5 bases). The V end was cut by 6 bases, the J end by 4 bases, with 18 bases between. This CDR3 has 14 amino acids. The germline V gene encodes CDR1 DFQATT and CDR2 SNEGSKA (reference sequence). This chain's CDR3 is CSAIPGAGLYGYTF. The CDR3 bases are TGCAGTGCAATCCCCGGGGCAGGCCTCTATGGCTACACCTTC.

The sample holds a few counts of this clonotype. The CDR3 here is CASSLAGLAGGTDTQYF. CDR3 nucleotide sequence: TGTGCCAGCAGTTTAGCGGGACTAGCGGGGGGCACAGATACGCAGTATTTT. The V gene is TRBV12-3 or TRBV12-4, the J gene TRBJ2-3; 14 positions agree with TRBD2. With 0 bases clipped from V and 1 base from J, the junction kept 0 bases outside the gene matches. This CDR3 region has 17 residues.

This chain connects TRBV12-3 or TRBV12-4 to TRBJ2-2; 7 bases map to TRBD1. With V trimmed by 4 bases and J by 2 bases, 7 bases remained unmatched. The CDR3 runs 16 residues. The CDR3 DNA reads as TGTGCCAGCAGTTCCAGGGGGATCGGTAACACCGGGGAGCTGTTTTTT. This translates into CASSSRGIGNTGELFF.

This rearrangement joins TRBV4-3 to TRBJ2-7; either TRBD1 or TRBD2 may fit D (5 bases each). The germline gives CDR1 LGHNA, CDR2 YSLEER. Trimming took off 0 bases at V and 3 bases at J, with 12 bases between the two ends. CDR3 size: 15 residues. The DNA for the CDR3 is TGCGCCAGCAGCCAAGATTTACGGGGCTACTACGAGCAGTACTTC. This codes for CASSQDLRGYYEQYF.